This T cell receptor beta chain was profiled in a study of PD-L1 blockade in urothelial cancer listed by TCRdb under 2017. Regarding the research as a whole: All patients started therapy in about 2014 and received atezolizumab 1,200 mg intravenously every 3 weeks. An ECOG performance status of 0 or 1 was recorded for the patients, and 0 to 3 prior chemotherapy regimens had been received by the patients. Blood samples were analyzed at two time points: 3 weeks after treatment start (second dose) and 6 weeks after treatment start. Over 28 patients had pretreatment blood TCR-seq, about 25 had at least one posttreatment blood collection, and about 25 had tumor TCR-seq. The study was an exploratory multi-omic analysis of somatic, immune and clinical correlates of response to PD-L1 blockade with atezolizumab in urothelial cancer. Pretreatment tumor samples, along with matched peripheral blood serially collected before and after atezolizumab treatment, were subjected to TCR sequencing. About 90% of the roughly 29 patients were identified as males with urothelial cancer of bladder origin, and a prior smoking history was reported by 18 of 29 patients. Durable clinical benefit was defined as progression-free survival longer than 6 months, and TCR features were also tested against progression-free and overall survival. Blood samples gave median yields of around 140,000 T cells and 82,636 unique TCRs, along with a median clonality of about 0.084. About 10 patients achieved durable clinical benefit and about 19 did not. In the same patients, pretreatment tumors underwent whole exome sequencing and RNA sequencing in addition to TCR sequencing.

Reading the label with the study, this specimen's time point is: peripheral blood 6 weeks after treatment start. The cohort included 29 patients with locally advanced or metastatic urothelial carcinoma who were treated at Memorial Sloan Kettering on a trial protocol. Peripheral blood mononuclear cells were collected from each patient pretreatment and during treatment, giving between 1 and 8 total time points per patient. The Qiagen DNeasy Blood extraction kit was used to purify genomic DNA from total PBMCs and tumor samples. PBMCs were collected pretreatment and during treatment, and were isolated and stored as previously described. Each PCR received spiked-in synthetic TCR analog templates so that absolute template abundance could be estimated from read counts. TCRbeta CDR3 regions were amplified from genomic DNA with bias-controlled V and J gene primers using the immunoSEQ assay. Rearranged TCRbeta segments were sequenced at approximately 20X coverage. As for the authors' bioinformatics: Sequencing errors were corrected by clustering and CDR3s were annotated against IMGT to assign V, D and J genes. Only productive TCRbeta rearrangements were used in downstream analyses, excluding out-of-frame or stop-codon sequences. Clonality was calculated as one minus the Shannon entropy normalized by the log of the number of unique productive sequences. Fisher's exact test with Benjamini-Hochberg correction, at a threshold of adjusted p below 0.01, was used to find clones that differed between time points or between blood and tumor. TCRdb obtained this table from immuneACCESS and retained in-frame rearrangements with V and J assigned. These tables miss some clones; where compared with another copy, unresolved V genes account for less than half of the shortfall, and the remainder is unexplained. V, J and clone size are those of that table, while D and trimming were read from the DNA. Recorded for this sample are around 80,000 clones; approximately 89% of them occurred a single time. More than 0.85% of the sample rests with the top ten.

V trim: 0 bases; J trim: 7 bases; unmatched bases: 12. The germline V gene sets CDR1 to SGHRS and CDR2 to YFSETQ. Counted from cysteine to phenylalanine, this CDR3 has 16 amino acids. Only the CDR3 portion is preserved as DNA: 48 bases, with reading frame beginning at the first base. The full study reports these points: Improved progression-free and overall survival was associated with having pretreatment peripheral blood TCR clonality below the median. At 3 weeks after the start of treatment, tumor-associated TCR clones in peripheral blood had expanded more in patients with durable benefit (n ≈ 20, p = 0.022). Because the sample size was small (n = 29) and many of the analyses were exploratory, the results are meant to be hypothesis-generating.

Comments on this clone: Its antigen target is currently unknown. No base-level quality is on record; no much larger clone is a single base apart.

The TCR comes from an elderly woman with urothelial cancer. This specimen consisted of PBMCs, obtained around atezolizumab (anti-PD-L1) treatment. The chain was built from TRBV5-1 and TRBJ1-1, with TRBD1 identical over 7 junction bases. At the DNA level, the sequence is TGCGCCAGCAGCTTGGGGCAGGGGGGCGCTTTGGGTGAAGCTTTCTTT. Translated, it gives CASSLGQGGALGEAFF.